Included here is one T cell receptor (beta chain) sequence, with context. Only one count was recorded for this clonotype. The specificity of this receptor is unknown. Per-base qualities were not stored, and no clone one base away is much larger. One read offers little support. The TCR beta CDR3 regions were amplified from RNA transcripts. The TCR CDR3 was subjected to a first round of RT-PCR using the HTBI primer set and the Qiagen OneStep RT-PCR kit. A second multiplex PCR round built the libraries, followed by size selection and purification. The libraries were sequenced on an Illumina HiSeq2000 using paired-end 100 bp reads. Per the original workflow: Raw data were processed with SOAPnuke, discarding reads with adapters, uncalled bases, mean Phred below 15, or no exact constant-primer or identifier match. High-quality paired reads were merged with COPE v1.2.5, and unique nucleotide sequences were defined as clonotypes. Clonotypes were aligned to IMGT TRBV, TRBD and TRBJ reference segments using MiTCR v1.1. The analysis was restricted to V-J combinations with a frequency above 0.0001, which together covered around 99% of the repertoires. The TCS score was defined as F50 (clonal expansion) divided by E x V (chaos), with BLOSUM62-based TCRdist calculated between CDR3 peptides within each V-J. Welch's t-statistics and random forest reduced roughly 530 V-J features to 13, which were used in a naive Bayes classifier (R e1071). The similarity between thyroid and blood repertoires was quantified using the Morisita-Horn index. The raw public reads went through TCRdb reprocessing: fastp at Q25, MiXCR clone calling, in-frame beta chains kept. Rows merge per CDR3 protein into single entries with the most common DNA and genes. The V and J calls reflect TCRdb's pipeline rather than the authors' work. In all, the sample holds a few hundred thousand distinct CDR3 sequences, and 40% to 50% of those were seen once. The ten top clones hold around two fifths of the sample.

The sample is drawn from a study of T cells in Graves' hyperthyroidism and ophthalmopathy (dated 2019 in TCRdb). Regarding the research as a whole: A discovery cohort of fewer than 110 patients, about 44 with Graves' ophthalmopathy and 55 to 60 with stable Graves' hyperthyroidism, was used to find distinguishing TCR V-J signatures. An independent validation cohort of under 20 hyperthyroidism patients and about 16 patients who later progressed to ophthalmopathy tested prospective prediction of ophthalmopathy. The 90 or so discovery patients were randomly split 7:3 into training and test sets. The study also compared thyroid tissue and blood T-cell repertoires from a handful of Graves' hyperthyroidism patients. Following sampling, methimazole starting at 30 mg daily was given to hyperthyroidism patients, and high-dose intravenous methylprednisolone was given to ophthalmopathy patients. The paper reports TCR Vbeta CDR3 sequencing of over 130 peripheral blood samples: 43 ophthalmopathy, roughly 74 hyperthyroidism and 17 progressor patients.

Study-level results and caveats: Most expanded thyroid clonotypes (frequency above 0.001) were also detected in blood, suggesting blood repertoires may reflect thyroid immune responses. In cross-validation, a model built on a 13 V-J signature told ophthalmopathy apart from stable hyperthyroidism with about 90% sensitivity and about 81% specificity, and in testing the same model reached 80%/75%. During validation, the model predicted progression to ophthalmopathy a median of about 6.3 months ahead of onset, with more than 60% sensitivity and 72.22% specificity. No statistical method was used to set the sample size in advance, and investigators knew the group allocation.

From the cysteine through the phenylalanine, the CDR3 covers 16 amino acids. The retained sequence is limited to the CDR3, 48 bases, with the frame set at the first base. CDR1 and CDR2 (SGHKS, YYEKEE) derive from the germline V gene (reference sequence). V loses 4 bases at its end and J loses 0 bases; junction bases beyond the gene matches: 6. Exclusion was applied to patients with uncontrolled infections, other autoimmune diseases, pregnancy or lactation. Diagnoses were based on clinical symptoms, serum thyroxine and TRAb, thyroid ultrasound and orbital computed tomography. Trizol reagent was used to extract total RNA, and RNA quality was then checked on an Agilent 2100 Bioanalyzer.

The chain links TRBV5-5 with TRBJ1-5, with TRBD1 matching 8 junction bases. Specimen: peripheral blood or thyroid tissue (not recorded which). The sequence was collected from an adult woman with Graves' disease, either hyperthyroidism or ophthalmopathy (not recorded which). CDR3 protein: CASSHADRVSNQPQHF. Here is the DNA: TGTGCCAGCAGCCACGCGGACAGGGTTAGCAATCAGCCCCAGCATTTT. Where the CDR3 stops, the reference TRBV5-5 and TRBJ1-5 genes take over; the full variable domain is DAGVTQSPTHLIKTRGQQVTLRCSPISGHKSVSWYQQVLGQGPQFIFQYYEKEERGRGNFPDRFSARQFPNYSSELNVNALLLGDSALYLCASSHADRVSNQPQHFGDGTRLSIL.